The clone carrying this T cell receptor beta chain was counted a few times. Its antigen is undetermined. In all sorted populations, purity surpassed 95%. The entry originates in a study of beta chain features in type 1 diabetes. The authors reverse transcribed all of the isolated RNA, so sequencing captured expressed TCRB transcripts. Data came from immunoSEQ multiplex PCR; TCRdb stores just in-frame clones and leaves some out. Of about 250,000 clones listed, roughly 15% are singletons. The study, taken as a whole, reports: Naive, central memory and regulatory TCRB repertoires appeared more similar among patients than healthy donors.

Germline values: CDR1 SGHRS, CDR2 YFSETQ. This CDR3 has 14 amino acids. V lost 2 bases, J lost 6 bases, and 14 bases lay in between. The rearrangement uses TRBV5-1 and TRBJ1-1; no clear D gene. The receptor's source is a woman in her thirties or forties in good health. Sequencing input: naive CD4+ T cells from blood. CDR3 amino acids: CASSFLSGRAEAFF. The CDR3 DNA reads TGCGCCAGCAGCTTTTTAAGTGGGCGCGCTGAAGCTTTCTTT. Combining the CDR3 with reference TRBV5-1 and TRBJ1-1 gives the whole variable domain KAGVTQTPRYLIKTRGQQVTLSCSPISGHRSVSWYQQTPGQGLQFLFEYFSETQRNKGNFPGRFSGRQFSNSRSEMNVSTLELGDSALYLCASSFLSGRAEAFFGQGTRLTVV.